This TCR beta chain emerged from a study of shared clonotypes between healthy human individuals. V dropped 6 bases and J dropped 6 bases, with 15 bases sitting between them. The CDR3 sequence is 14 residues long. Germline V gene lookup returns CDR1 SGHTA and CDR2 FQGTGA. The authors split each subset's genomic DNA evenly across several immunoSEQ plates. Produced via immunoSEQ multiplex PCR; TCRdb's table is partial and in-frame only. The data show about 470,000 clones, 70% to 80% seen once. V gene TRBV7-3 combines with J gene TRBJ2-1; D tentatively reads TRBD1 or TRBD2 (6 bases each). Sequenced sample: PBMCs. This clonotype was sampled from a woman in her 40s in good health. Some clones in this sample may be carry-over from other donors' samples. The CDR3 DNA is TGTGCCAGCAGACAAAGGGGGGAAGGCAATGAGCAGTTCTTC. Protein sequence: CASRQRGEGNEQFF.